These 20 T cell receptor beta chains came from one sample sequenced in a study of T cell changes during pregnancy in multiple sclerosis (dated by TCRdb to the late 2010s). The library was built by means of the immunoSEQ multiplex PCR assay. In TCRdb, the immuneACCESS table is reduced to in-frame sequences with V and J assigned. These tables do not hold every clone; where another copy was compared, an unresolved V gene accounts for under half, and the others remain unexplained. The sample includes roughly 93,000 clones, with roughly 90% observed a single time. Around 2% of the sample is held by the ten biggest clonotypes. This specimen consisted of peripheral blood, obtained in the first trimester of pregnancy. The receptors here all came from a female donor in good health, enrolled as a control in a pregnancy study.

The V and J genes are TRBV4-3 and TRBJ2-6; maybe TRBD2 (5 bases). Germline-derived CDR1 and CDR2 are LGHNA and YSLEER. CDR3 length equals 16 residues. With 5 bases removed from V and 0 bases from J, the gap between germline ends came to 11 bases. The CDR3 loop reads CASSFGGFSGANVLTF. The CDR3 region has the DNA TGCGCCAGCAGCTTTGGAGGATTCTCTGGGGCCAACGTCCTGACTTTC.

This chain uses TRBV4-3 with TRBJ2-2; 16 bases match TRBD2. Germline V CDR1 and CDR2: LGHNA, YSLEER. This CDR3 has 22 residues. V was pared by 0 bases and J by 1 base, with 11 bases of the junction left unmatched. The CDR3, as DNA: TGCGCCAGCAGCCAAGATGTTAGGGGACTAGCGGGGGGGTACAAGAACACCGGGGAGCTGTTTTTT. This gives the protein CASSQDVRGLAGGYKNTGELFF.

This clone appeared once. The rearrangement links TRBV10-3 to TRBJ1-2, with 8 nucleotides matching TRBD1. Germline V gene lookup returns CDR1 ENHRY and CDR2 SYGVKD. The ends lost 5 bases at V and 0 bases at J; junction bases unmatched: 2. The CDR3 is made up of 14 amino acids. The CDR3 region has the DNA TGTGCCATCAGTAAGGACAGGGCTAACTATGGCTACACCTTC. This encodes CAISKDRANYGYTF.

V usage is TRBV11-2 and J usage is TRBJ1-5, with a tentative D call TRBD1 (5 bases). From germline, CDR1 is SGHAT and CDR2 FQNNGV. The CDR3 sequence is 16 residues long. V lost 6 bases and J lost 2, with 17 bases in between. The CDR3 reads CASSYAGTSRNQPQHF. CDR3 nucleotide sequence: TGTGCCAGCAGTTACGCCGGGACTTCGCGCAATCAGCCCCAGCATTTT.

The V and J genes are TRBV5-4 and TRBJ1-1, with TRBD1 matching over 8 bases. CDR1 and CDR2 (germline): SGHNT, YYREEE (reference sequence). V was pared by 4 bases and J by 2 bases, with 16 bases of the junction left unmatched. The CDR3 is 18 residues long. The CDR3 DNA is TGTGCCAGCAGCGTAGGGGACAGGCTCGCGAGCCTTAACACTGAAGCTTTCTTT. Amino acids: CASSVGDRLASLNTEAFF.

The chain links TRBV9 to TRBJ2-1; 12 bases map to TRBD2. Losses at the gene ends were 4 bases for V and 14 bases for J; bases not matched to a gene: 13. The length of the CDR3 is 15 residues. Looked up from germline, CDR1 is SGDLS and CDR2 is YYNGEE. The CDR3 region has the DNA TGTGCCAGCAGCCCCCGACTAGCGGGGGTCCAGGGGGAGTTCTTC. The encoded protein is CASSPRLAGVQGEFF.

The V gene is TRBV9, the J gene TRBJ1-6; D is perhaps TRBD1 (5 bases). Germline-derived CDR1 and CDR2 are SGDLS and YYNGEE. This CDR3 is 17 amino acids long. V gave up 0 bases and J gave up 10 bases, with 20 bases separating them. The CDR3 region is CASSVDRDGVGGSPLHF. The DNA for the CDR3 is TGTGCCAGCAGCGTAGACCGAGACGGCGTCGGGGGATCACCCCTCCACTTT.

The chain employs TRBV29-1 and TRBJ1-2; D is uncertain. This CDR3 comprises 13 residues. Per the germline V gene, CDR1 is SQVTM and CDR2 is ANQGSEA. V was cut by 1 base and J by 2 bases, with 8 bases left in between. As DNA, the CDR3 is TGCAGCGTTGAAGTCAAGAGAAACTATGGCTACACCTTC. Its translation: CSVEVKRNYGYTF.

J is TRBJ2-5 and V is TRBV11-2; TRBD2 matches at 10 bases. Per germline, CDR1 SGHAT and CDR2 FQNNGV. J lost 9 bases, V lost 6 bases, and 10 bases had no gene match. This CDR3 has 14 amino acids. The CDR3 coding sequence is TGTGCCAGCAGTGATAGCGGGGGGCCCCGGGCCCAGTACTTC. Amino acid sequence: CASSDSGGPRAQYF.

The V gene is TRBV30, the J gene TRBJ1-5; TRBD1 matches 7 bases. Germline-derived CDR1 and CDR2 are GTSNPN and SVGIG (reference sequence). CDR3 length: 15 residues. Losses at the gene ends were 3 bases for V and 5 bases for J; bases not matched to a gene: 10. This CDR3 is CAWSELGQRDQPQHF. CDR3 bases: TGTGCCTGGAGCGAATTGGGACAGCGAGATCAGCCCCAGCATTTT.

The chain recombines TRBV7-3 with TRBJ2-2; D unclear. The length of the CDR3 is 16 residues. V shed 5 bases and J shed 1 base, with 14 bases lying between them. The germline V gene encodes CDR1 SGHTA and CDR2 FQGTGA. The DNA for the CDR3 is TGTGCCAGCAGCCCAAGAGGTATAGGGAACACCGGGGAGCTGTTTTTT. Protein product: CASSPRGIGNTGELFF.

V is TRBV11-2 and J is TRBJ2-3; no clear D. Germline CDR1 reads SGHAT; CDR2 reads FQNNGV. The V gene lost 2 bases and the J gene lost 1 base, with 10 bases spanning the gap. CDR3 length: 15 amino acids. The CDR3 reads CASSLYRTGTDTQYF. CDR3 DNA sequence: TGTGCCAGCAGCTTATACAGAACAGGCACAGATACGCAGTATTTT.

This clone was seen only once. This may be a read error: a much more frequent sequence differs by one nucleotide. Other DNA sequences of this sample code for an identical CDR3. CDR3 nucleotide sequence: TGTGCCAGCAGCGGCAGAATGGGGCAGCTTTTTCATGGCTACACCTTC. Its protein product is CASSGRMGQLFHGYTF. This chain joins TRBV9 and TRBJ1-2; weak D call: TRBD1 (5 bases). V lost 3 bases and J 6 bases, leaving 21 bases between the germline ends. Germline V CDR1 and CDR2: SGDLS, YYNGEE. The CDR3 is 16 amino acids.

V and J are TRBV7-8 and TRBJ1-2; D uncertain. The V end was cut by 0 bases, the J end by 0 bases, with 5 bases between. This CDR3 is built from 14 residues. Germline CDR1 SGHVS, CDR2 FQNEAQ. The CDR3 sequence: CASSLASSNYGYTF. The CDR3 region has the DNA TGTGCCAGCAGCTTAGCTAGTTCTAACTATGGCTACACCTTC.

The chain couples TRBV6-1 to TRBJ2-7; 7 bases match TRBD2. The ends lost 6 bases at V and 6 bases at J; junction bases unmatched: 5. This CDR3 region has 12 residues. Germline CDR1 MNHNS, CDR2 SASEGT. The CDR3 loop is CASRRGGFEQYF. DNA of the CDR3: TGTGCCAGCAGGAGGGGAGGGTTCGAGCAGTACTTC.

The genes are TRBV5-4 and TRBJ1-2; D might be TRBD1 (5 bases). Germline V gene data show CDR1 as SGHNT and CDR2 as YYREEE (reference sequence). V was shortened by 0 bases and J by 0 bases, with 6 bases between the two germline ends. The CDR3 loop spans 14 amino acids. This chain's CDR3 is CASSLDRSNYGYTF. CDR3 nucleotides: TGTGCCAGCAGCTTGGACAGGTCTAACTATGGCTACACCTTC.

The CDR3: CASSLSPGSNQPQHF. In DNA form, the CDR3 reads TGTGCCAGCAGCCTATCCCCAGGGTCGAATCAGCCCCAGCATTTT. The chain is built from TRBV7-6 and TRBJ1-5; TRBD1 might be the D (5 bases). The V gene lost 5 bases and the J gene lost 4 bases, with 15 bases spanning the gap. Germline values: CDR1 SGHVS, CDR2 FNYEAQ. There are 15 residues in the CDR3. The entire variable domain, with the rest obtained from reference TRBV7-6 and TRBJ1-5, is as follows: GAGVSQSPRYKVTKRGQDVALRCDPISGHVSLYWYRQALGQGPEFLTYFNYEAQQDKSGLPNDRFSAERPEGSISTLTIQRTEQRDSAMYRCASSLSPGSNQPQHFGDGTRLSIL.

The rearrangement links TRBV4-1 to TRBJ1-1, with D possibly matching TRBD1 (5 bases). Per the germline V gene, CDR1 is MGHRA and CDR2 is YSYEKL. The CDR3 runs to 13 residues. Trimming cost V 4 bases and J 2 bases, with 8 bases left between them. CDR3 protein: CASSPQGNTEAFF. In DNA, the CDR3 is TGCGCCAGCAGCCCCCAGGGTAACACTGAAGCTTTCTTT.

This clone was counted a single time. The chain recombines TRBV18 with TRBJ1-2, with 7 bases aligning to TRBD1. Germline lookup yields CDR1 KGHSH and CDR2 LQKENI. The trim removed 5 bases at V and 0 bases at J, leaving 6 bases unmatched. There are 15 residues in the CDR3. The CDR3 DNA reads as TGTGCCAGCTCAACGGGACAGCGAGCTAACTATGGCTACACCTTC. This codes for CASSTGQRANYGYTF.

This clone was observed a handful of times. This chain connects TRBV6-5 to TRBJ2-7, with 9 nucleotides matching TRBD1. This CDR3 spans 14 amino acids. Looked up from germline, CDR1 is MNHEY and CDR2 is SVGAGI. With 6 bases clipped from V and 5 bases from J, the junction kept 8 bases outside the gene matches. The CDR3 DNA is TGTGCCAGCAGCCCCACCGGGACAGGGAACGAGCAGTACTTC. It encodes CASSPTGTGNEQYF.